The present entry profiles one T cell receptor beta chain with its context. Its target is not known. The CDR3 is 16 residues long. Germline trimming cut 2 bases from V and 3 bases from J; bases unmatched to any gene: 4. CDR1 is KGHSH and CDR2 is LQKENI in the germline V gene. The data belong to a study of T cell responses to AZD1222 COVID-19 vaccine. General study results and limits: Elevations in Spike-specific TCR breadth and depth followed administration of two AZD1222 doses.

Repertoires were generated with immunoSEQ multiplex PCR, while TCRdb's copy carries only in-frame clones and drops some. The data hold about 100,000 clones, with 85% to 90% observed a single time. The receptor comes from an adult in good health. V gene TRBV18 combines with J gene TRBJ2-1; 10 bases are shared with TRBD2. The specimen comprised peripheral blood, sampled on day 0 of AZD1222 vaccination. The CDR3 DNA follows: TGTGCCAGCTCACCATCAGCGGGAGGGCACTACAATGAGCAGTTCTTC. It codes for CASSPSAGGHYNEQFF.